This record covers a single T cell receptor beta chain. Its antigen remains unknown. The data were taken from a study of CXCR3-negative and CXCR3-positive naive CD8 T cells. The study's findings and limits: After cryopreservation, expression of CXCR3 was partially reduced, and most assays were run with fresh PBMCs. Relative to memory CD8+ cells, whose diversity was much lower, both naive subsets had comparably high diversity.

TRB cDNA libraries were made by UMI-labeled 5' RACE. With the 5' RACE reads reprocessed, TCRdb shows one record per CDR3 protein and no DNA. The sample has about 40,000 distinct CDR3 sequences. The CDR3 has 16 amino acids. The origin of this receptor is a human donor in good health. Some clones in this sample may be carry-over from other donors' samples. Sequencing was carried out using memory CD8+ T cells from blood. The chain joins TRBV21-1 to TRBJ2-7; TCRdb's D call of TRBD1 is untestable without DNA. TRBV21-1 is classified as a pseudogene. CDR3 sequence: CASSSPGQSLFYEQYF.